This T cell receptor (beta chain) originates from a study of Graves' ophthalmopathy and Graves' hyperthyroidism. Study at large: Peripheral blood was gathered at the point of initial diagnosis, before any treatment started.

CDR3 length: 14 amino acids. The V gene's germline CDR1 is SGHRS and CDR2 YFSETQ. This clonotype was found a few times. The junction shows a germline mismatch at one end, possibly a read error. For repertoire sequencing, the TCR beta CDR3 regions were amplified from RNA transcripts. HTBI-primed first-round RT-PCR preceded second-round multiplex PCR. TCRdb re-analysed the multiplex PCR reads in MiXCR, keeping a single row per CDR3 protein. Seen here are 200,000 to 250,000 distinct CDR3 sequences, approximately 21% observed once, and the top ten hold around two fifths. Moderately to severely active ophthalmopathy under 3 months, CAS at least 3, NOSPECS at least 4.

The rearrangement links TRBV5-1 to TRBJ2-7; TRBD2 is a possible D gene (5 bases). The sequence came from a woman in her 50s with Graves' ophthalmopathy. Sequenced sample: peripheral blood. DNA for the CDR3: TGCGCCTGCAGCTCTTTTGGGAGCTCCTACGAGCAGTACTTC. Its protein product is CACSSFGSSYEQYF.